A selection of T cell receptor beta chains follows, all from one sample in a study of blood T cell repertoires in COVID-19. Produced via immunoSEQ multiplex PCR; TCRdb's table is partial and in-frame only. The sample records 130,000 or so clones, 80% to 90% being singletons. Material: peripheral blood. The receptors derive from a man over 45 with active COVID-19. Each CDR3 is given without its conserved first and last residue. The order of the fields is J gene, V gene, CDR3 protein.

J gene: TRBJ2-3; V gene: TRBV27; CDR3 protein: ASSLPTSGGRTDTQY
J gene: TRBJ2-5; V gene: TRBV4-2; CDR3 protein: ASSPNLSGGAVTETQY
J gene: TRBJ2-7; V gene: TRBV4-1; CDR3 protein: ASSQPWAEQY
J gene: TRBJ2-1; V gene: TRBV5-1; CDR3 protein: ASTDGDTPYNEQF
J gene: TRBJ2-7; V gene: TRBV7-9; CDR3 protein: ASSLEGLSSYEQY
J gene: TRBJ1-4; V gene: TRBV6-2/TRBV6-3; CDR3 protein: ASSYQPLQGLF
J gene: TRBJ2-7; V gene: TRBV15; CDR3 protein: ATSKEGGLDEQY
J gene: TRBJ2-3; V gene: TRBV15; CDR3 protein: ATSRGSSSTDTQY
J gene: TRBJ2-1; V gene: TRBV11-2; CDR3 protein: ASSSSPGQF
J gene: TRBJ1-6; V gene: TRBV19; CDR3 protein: ATQRRTGNNSPLH
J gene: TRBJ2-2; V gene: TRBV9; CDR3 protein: ASSGTGARGLWELF
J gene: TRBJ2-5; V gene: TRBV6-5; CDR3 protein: ASSLLTGGQETQY
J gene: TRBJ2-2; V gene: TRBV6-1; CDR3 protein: ASSDTGRELF
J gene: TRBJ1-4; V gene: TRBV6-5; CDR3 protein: ASSSRGTGGEKLF
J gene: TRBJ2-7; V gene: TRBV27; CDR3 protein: ASSGQGSSYEQY
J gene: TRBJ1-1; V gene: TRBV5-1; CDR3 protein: ASSPRLGPNTEAF
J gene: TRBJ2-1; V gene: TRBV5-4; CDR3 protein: ASSATGSPYNEQF
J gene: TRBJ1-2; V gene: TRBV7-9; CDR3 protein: ASSPPGVEGVYGYT
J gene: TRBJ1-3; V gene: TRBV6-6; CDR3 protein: ASTRGATIY
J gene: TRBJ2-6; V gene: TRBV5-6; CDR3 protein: ASTTETGVPGANVLT
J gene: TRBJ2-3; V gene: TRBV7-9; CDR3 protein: ASSSRAFHSTDTQY
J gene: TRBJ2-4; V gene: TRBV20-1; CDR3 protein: SASPPAGGGVKNIQY
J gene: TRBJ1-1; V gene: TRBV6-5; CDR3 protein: ASRPLVEGRDAF
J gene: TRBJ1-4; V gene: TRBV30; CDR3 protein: AWSEGFGKLF
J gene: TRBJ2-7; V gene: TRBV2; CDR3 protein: ASSKTYRSYEQY
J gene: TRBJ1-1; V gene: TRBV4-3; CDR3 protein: ASRAGGQGNTEAF
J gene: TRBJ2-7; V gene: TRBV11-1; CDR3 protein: ASSLAMASGGSEQY
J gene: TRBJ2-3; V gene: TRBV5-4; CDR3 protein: ASSLGTSGGAADTQY
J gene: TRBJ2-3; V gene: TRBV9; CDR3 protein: ASTLGGGSTDTQY
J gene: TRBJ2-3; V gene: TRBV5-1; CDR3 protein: ASSPAGTSFPDTQY
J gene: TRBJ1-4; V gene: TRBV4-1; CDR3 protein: ASSQDRGQVWEKLF
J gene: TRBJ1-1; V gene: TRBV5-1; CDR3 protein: ASSLSGTVNTEAF
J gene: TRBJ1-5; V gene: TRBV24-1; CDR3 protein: ATSDFVPGGQSNQPQH
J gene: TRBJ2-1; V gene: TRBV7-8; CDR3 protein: ASIRQPPSPGSYNEQF
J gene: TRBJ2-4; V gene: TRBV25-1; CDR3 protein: ASSEPTSSLAKNIQY
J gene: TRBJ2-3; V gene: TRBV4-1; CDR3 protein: ASSQGGRSTDTQY
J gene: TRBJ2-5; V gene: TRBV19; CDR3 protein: ASSILAGGPETQY
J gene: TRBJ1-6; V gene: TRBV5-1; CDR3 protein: ASSLGQGVSPLH
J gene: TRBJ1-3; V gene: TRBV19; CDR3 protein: ASSIGSYSAGNTIY
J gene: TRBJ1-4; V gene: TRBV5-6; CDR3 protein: ASSRVGVGNEKLF
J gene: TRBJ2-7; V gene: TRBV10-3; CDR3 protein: AISGPSSGGATGGYEQY
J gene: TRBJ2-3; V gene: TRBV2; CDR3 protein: ASSVRGGNTDTQY
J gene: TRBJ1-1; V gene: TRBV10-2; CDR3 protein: ASRVGRGLNTEAF
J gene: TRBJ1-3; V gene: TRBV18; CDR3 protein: ASSPAESSGNTIY
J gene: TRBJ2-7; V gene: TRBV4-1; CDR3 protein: ASSTLIGNGEQY
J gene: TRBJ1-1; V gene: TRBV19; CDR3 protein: ASSIDEAAGEAF
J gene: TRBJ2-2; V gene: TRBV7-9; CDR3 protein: ASSPTLVLLFTGELF
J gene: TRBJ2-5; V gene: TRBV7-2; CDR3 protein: ASSLGPPMGGGSETQY
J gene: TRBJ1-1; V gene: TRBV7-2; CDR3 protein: ASRHRNSEAF
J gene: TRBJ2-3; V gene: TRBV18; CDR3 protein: ASSEVRDTQY
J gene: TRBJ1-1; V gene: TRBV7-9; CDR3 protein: ASSWRVGEAF
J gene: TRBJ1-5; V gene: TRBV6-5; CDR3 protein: ASSNPGQPQH
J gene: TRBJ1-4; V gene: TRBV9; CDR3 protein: ASSVGSAIEKLF
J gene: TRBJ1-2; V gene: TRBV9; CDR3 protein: ASSAGTYTNYGYT
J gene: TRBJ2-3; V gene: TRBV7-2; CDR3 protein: ASSLVGTAATDTQY
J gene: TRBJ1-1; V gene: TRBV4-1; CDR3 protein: ASSQAASSRRTEAF